This TCR beta chain was profiled in a study of CD8 T cells in Susac syndrome. Reverse transcription of roughly 0.5 to 1 ug RNA was performed with random hexamers. Amplification of TCR beta CDR3 was carried out by immunoSEQ multiplex PCR, which covered 54 Vbeta and 13 Jbeta segments. TCRdb reprocessed the immunoSEQ multiplex PCR reads via MiXCR and lists one record per CDR3 protein. The sample shows roughly 400,000 distinct CDR3 sequences, 85% to 90% of them seen only once. Deletions cut 6 bases from V and 8 bases from J, with 23 bases between. The CDR3 length is 16 residues. CDR1 and CDR2 (germline): SGHAT, FQDESV (reference sequence).

The specimen sequenced was CD8+ T cells from PBMCs. The chain joins TRBV11-1 to TRBJ2-1; D is unclear. The clonotype comes from a human donor with multiple sclerosis. CDR3 sequence reads: CASSVPPPLEGYEQFF. As DNA, the CDR3 is TGTGCCAGCAGTGTACCCCCCCCTCTTGAAGGCTATGAGCAGTTCTTC. Drawing the rest from reference TRBV11-1 and TRBJ2-1, the complete variable domain is EAEVAQSPRYKITEKSQAVAFWCDPISGHATLYWYRQILGQGPELLVQFQDESVVDDSQLPKDRFSAERLKGVDSTLKIQPAELGDSAMYLCASSVPPPLEGYEQFFGPGTRLTVL.